This T cell receptor beta chain was sequenced in a study of T-cell reconstitution after alpha-beta-depleted transplantation in children. Findings and limits, study-wide: Certain patients had high TCRbeta diversity at day 60, and it came from recipient T cells and thymic progenitors that survived. Several hundred graft clones that had expanded were reportedly the source of alpha-beta T cells about two months after transplant. The authors attributed T-cell counts and diversity one year after transplant mostly to newly produced T cells.

This clonotype was observed many times. Its antigen is still unknown. A TCRbeta library incorporating unique molecular identifiers was prepared. TCRdb itself ran the PCR reads through MiXCR, one entry per CDR3 protein. The table lists 200,000 to 250,000 distinct CDR3 sequences, roughly 11% of them singletons. This CDR3 region has 12 residues. Trimming left V 6 bases short and J 6 bases short, with 9 bases between. Germline lookup yields CDR1 MNHEY and CDR2 SVGAGI. The sequence was collected from a child under two years old with acute myeloid leukemia, due to receive a stem cell transplant. The input for sequencing was PBMCs, taken before TCRalphabeta/CD19-depleted stem cell transplant. V and J are TRBV6-5 and TRBJ2-1; D is unresolved. CDR3 amino acids: CASSGFANEQFF. The CDR3 coding sequence is TGTGCCAGCAGCGGGTTTGCCAATGAGCAGTTCTTC.